These 31 T cell receptor beta chains share one sample of origin, sequenced in a study of metastatic and nonmetastatic thyroid tumors (dated by TCRdb to 2018 to 2020). The library came from PCR. Sequencing relied on an Illumina HiSeq 4000. TCRdb reprocessing: public reads trimmed at Q25 with fastp, clones called with MiXCR, in-frame beta chains kept. The sample contains about 59,000 clones, under 30% of them found a single time. Jointly, the top ten make up approximately 15% of the sample. No patient had received any treatment before thyroid surgery. The sequencing input was blood. The receptor source for this set is a female donor with papillary thyroid cancer or a benign thyroid nodule (not recorded which). Some clones in this sample may be carry-over from other donors' samples.

About this clone itself: At one end the junction does not follow the germline gene, possibly because of a read error. V gene TRBV6-5 combines with J gene TRBJ2-3, with 8 bases lining up with TRBD1. Germline loops: CDR1 MNHEY, CDR2 SVGAGI. The CDR3 extends over 15 amino acids. The CDR3 region has the DNA TGTGCCAGCAGTTGGACAGGGCCCCGCACAGATACTCAGTATTTT. Translating it yields CASSWTGPRTDTQYF.

V usage is TRBV3-1 and J usage is TRBJ2-1; no clear D gene. V dropped 4 bases and J dropped 9 bases, with 13 bases sitting between them. Germline V gene sequence: CDR1 LGHDT, CDR2 YNNKEL (reference sequence). The CDR3 totals 13 residues. DNA of the CDR3: TGTGCCAGCAGCCGGGCGCTTGAGCGTGAGCAGTTCTTC. This codes for CASSRALEREQFF.

The chain has TRBV7-6 and TRBJ2-3; 9 nucleotides agree with TRBD1. J lost 2 bases, V lost 1 base, and 4 bases had no gene match. The CDR3 is 16 amino acids. Germline values: CDR1 SGHVS, CDR2 FNYEAQ. DNA of the CDR3: TGTGCCAGCAGCTTAGAGACAGGGGGGTCCACAGATACGCAGTATTTT. This sequence encodes CASSLETGGSTDTQYF.

This clone was seen only a few times. CDR3: CASPAGLANTEAFF. The CDR3 DNA reads as TGCGCCAGTCCAGCAGGACTGGCGAACACTGAAGCTTTCTTT. The chain uses TRBV10-1 and TRBJ1-1; D unclear. The V end lost 9 bases, the J end lost 1 base, and 15 bases lay between the germline ends. This CDR3 region has 14 residues. CDR1 is WNHNN, CDR2 SYGVQD, per germline (reference sequence).

In its sample, this clone was seen a few times. The DNA of the CDR3 is TGTGCCAGCAGCTTGGAACCCTATGGCTACACCTTC. Amino acid sequence: CASSLEPYGYTF. This sequence joins TRBV7-9 and TRBJ1-2; D remains ambiguous. The ends were cut back, 3 bases at V and 4 bases at J, with 6 bases in the middle. Per the germline V gene, CDR1 is SEHNR and CDR2 is FQNEAQ (reference sequence). The CDR3 sequence is 12 residues long.

This clone was seen only a few times. At one of its ends the junction is not consistent with the germline gene, which may arise from a read error. The rearrangement joins TRBV6-5 to TRBJ2-1, with 8 bases aligning to TRBD2. Germline V CDR1 and CDR2: MNHEY, SVGAGI. The CDR3 extends over 14 amino acids. The CDR3 spells CVSSYGGVFDEQFF. The CDR3 DNA reads TGTGTCAGCAGTTACGGGGGGGTGTTCGATGAGCAGTTCTTC.

This clone was counted at least ten times. The gene calls are TRBV6-1 and TRBJ2-7, with D perhaps assigned TRBD1 or TRBD2 (6 bases each). The CDR3 totals 16 residues. Trimming left V 10 bases short and J 4 bases short, with 26 bases between. Per germline, CDR1 MNHNS and CDR2 SASEGT. The DNA of the CDR3 is TGTGCCACCCTTCCGGAGGCGAAGGGGGGCGGGTACGAGCAGTACTTC. Its translation: CATLPEAKGGGYEQYF.

This clone was detected many times. The chain links TRBV5-1 to TRBJ2-5; D possibly corresponds to TRBD1 (6 bases). The germline V gene has CDR1 SGHRS and CDR2 YFSETQ. The V end lost 6 bases, the J end lost 3 bases, and 21 bases lay between the germline ends. The CDR3 loop spans 16 amino acids. CDR3 sequence reads: CASTNPGQMTEETQYF. DNA for the CDR3: TGCGCCAGCACGAATCCGGGACAAATGACAGAAGAGACCCAGTACTTC.

This clone was detected a few times. V usage is TRBV12-3 or TRBV12-4 and J usage is TRBJ2-3; D not resolved. This CDR3 has 13 residues. V was clipped by 1 base and J by 2 bases, with 4 bases between them. Here the CDR3 DNA reads TGTGCCAGCAGTTTAGGAACCACAGATACGCAGTATTTT. The encoded protein is CASSLGTTDTQYF.

The chain is built from TRBV6-1 and TRBJ2-1; TRBD1 is a possible D gene (6 bases). Germline V CDR1 and CDR2: MNHNS, SASEGT. The CDR3 loop spans 14 amino acids. V was clipped by 10 bases and J by 0 bases, with 13 bases between them. Here the CDR3 DNA reads TGTGCCACCTCGAGGGGGAGCTCCTACAATGAGCAGTTCTTC. Translating it yields CATSRGSSYNEQFF.

This clone was seen a handful of times. This chain links TRBV5-1 with TRBJ2-7, with a possible D match to TRBD2 (5 bases). V shed 3 bases and J shed 4 bases, with 14 bases lying between them. This CDR3 spans 14 amino acids. Germline CDR1 and CDR2: SGHRS and YFSETQ. The CDR3: CASSSSPGGYEQYF. CDR3 nucleotides: TGCGCCAGCAGCTCTAGCCCCGGTGGTTACGAGCAGTACTTC.

This chain uses TRBV25-1 with TRBJ1-2; 10 nucleotides align to TRBD1. The CDR3 spans 13 residues. The V segment lost 7 bases and the J segment 7 bases; nucleotides outside the gene matches: 6. The germline V gene has CDR1 MGHDK and CDR2 SYGVNS. In DNA form, the CDR3 reads TGTGCCAGCACGCGACAGGGGGCGGGTGGCTACACCTTC. Translation: CASTRQGAGGYTF.

The V call is TRBV6-2 or TRBV6-3, the J call TRBJ2-7; D is uncertain. The CDR3 sequence is 12 residues long. The ends were cut back, 4 bases at V and 4 bases at J, with 8 bases in the middle. CDR1 is MNHEY and CDR2 is SVGEGT in the germline V gene. The CDR3 spells CASSLGLYEQYF. The CDR3 DNA sequence: TGTGCCAGCAGTTTGGGCTTGTACGAGCAGTACTTC.

V gene TRBV19 combines with J gene TRBJ1-3; tentatively, D is TRBD1 (5 bases). The germline V gene encodes CDR1 LNHDA and CDR2 SQIVND (reference sequence). V dropped 7 bases and J dropped 0 bases, with 16 bases sitting between them. CDR3 length: 16 residues. The CDR3 loop is CASTVGAGLSGNTIYF. CDR3 DNA sequence: TGTGCCAGTACCGTAGGGGCAGGACTCTCTGGAAACACCATATATTTT.

The gene calls are TRBV4-3 and TRBJ1-4; 8 bases agree with TRBD1. This CDR3 is built from 16 residues. With 0 bases clipped from V and 7 bases from J, the junction kept 7 bases outside the gene matches. Germline V gives CDR1 LGHNA, CDR2 YSLEER. The CDR3 protein is CASSQEVGTGGEKLFF. In DNA form, the CDR3 reads TGCGCCAGCAGCCAAGAAGTAGGGACAGGAGGTGAAAAACTGTTTTTT.

This clone was seen many times. This rearrangement joins TRBV29-1 to TRBJ1-2; 10 nucleotides line up with TRBD1. Trimming cost V 7 bases and J 7 bases; bases outside gene matches: 15. The CDR3 totals 15 residues. The V gene's germline CDR1 is SQVTM and CDR2 ANQGSEA. The CDR3 DNA sequence: TGCAGCGGTGAGGACCCGGGACAGGGGAGGTTTGGCTACACCTTC. This gives the protein CSGEDPGQGRFGYTF.

This sequence joins TRBV15 and TRBJ1-2; no clear D gene. The CDR3 sequence is 14 residues long. Germline CDR1 LNHNV, CDR2 YYDKDF (reference sequence). Trimming removed 0 bases from V and 8 bases from J, with 13 bases in between. In nucleotides, the CDR3 is TGTGCCACCAGCAGAGATCTTGGAGGGCAAGGCTACACCTTC. Translation: CATSRDLGGQGYTF. Full variable domain (remainder filled in from reference TRBV15 and TRBJ1-2): DAMVIQNPRYQVTQFGKPVTLSCSQTLNHNVMYWYQQKSSQAPKLLFHYYDKDFNNEADTPDNFQSRRPNTSFCFLDIRSPGLGDTAMYLCATSRDLGGQGYTFGSGTRLTVV.

The chain joins TRBV4-3 to TRBJ1-5, with D possibly being TRBD1 (5 bases). The V gene's germline CDR1 is LGHNA and CDR2 YSLEER. With 0 bases removed from V and 5 bases from J, the gap between germline ends came to 8 bases. There are 14 residues in the CDR3. DNA of the CDR3: TGCGCCAGCAGCCAAGATGTAGGGGATCAGCCCCAGCATTTT. Translation: CASSQDVGDQPQHF.

There are a few counts of this clone. The chain recombines TRBV20-1 with TRBJ2-1; 12 bases agree with TRBD2. Germline V gene data show CDR1 as DFQATT and CDR2 as SNEGSKA (reference sequence). The CDR3 is 16 amino acids. After removal of 1 base from V and 1 base from J, the junction contained 2 bases not matched to a gene. The CDR3 DNA reads TGCAGTGCTAGAGGACTAGCGGGAGTTTCCTACAATGAGCAGTTCTTC. Protein: CSARGLAGVSYNEQFF.

This clone was seen only a few times. V and J are TRBV29-1 and TRBJ2-1; a weak D match, TRBD2 (5 bases). With 6 bases removed from V and 5 bases from J, the gap between germline ends came to 14 bases. The CDR3 is made up of 13 amino acids. Germline lookup yields CDR1 SQVTM and CDR2 ANQGSEA. The CDR3 region is CSVAGIGNNEQFF. The CDR3, as DNA: TGCAGCGTAGCCGGGATAGGAAACAATGAGCAGTTCTTC.

As concerns this clone: The junction and the germline gene differ at one end; a read error may be behind it. The chain joins TRBV7-2 to TRBJ2-3; 12 bases are shared with TRBD1. CDR1 is SGHTA, CDR2 FQGNSA, per germline. This CDR3 has 14 amino acids. CDR3 residues: CASSPGQGADTQYF. The CDR3 DNA reads as TGTGCCAGCAGCCCGGGACAGGGGGCAGATACGCAATATTTT.

The rearrangement uses TRBV6-1 and TRBJ1-4; 7 bases line up with TRBD1. In germline, CDR1 is MNHNS, CDR2 SASEGT. The CDR3 sequence is 15 residues long. V trimming: 4 bases; J trimming: 5 bases; junction bases outside the gene matches: 7. Here the CDR3 reads CASSGKGQTNEKLFF. CDR3 bases: TGTGCCAGCAGTGGTAAGGGACAGACGAATGAAAAACTGTTTTTT.

As to this clone: At one end, the junction sequence differs from germline, possibly due to a read error. Other DNA sequences in this sample translate to the same CDR3. The chain combines TRBV20-1 with TRBJ2-7; D gene uncertain. CDR1 is DFQATT, CDR2 SNEGSKA, per germline (reference sequence). This CDR3 has 12 residues. For the CDR3, the DNA is TGCAGTGCCAGGAGAGAAGCCTATGAGCAGTACTTC. Translating it yields CSARREAYEQYF.

This sequence joins TRBV4-2 and TRBJ2-1, with TRBD2 identical over 13 bases. In germline, CDR1 is LGHNA, CDR2 YNFKEQ. The V and J ends lost 3 bases and 9 bases, in that order; junction bases with no gene match: 11. The CDR3 covers 17 residues. This chain's CDR3 is CASSQNWRLAGGGEQFF. The CDR3 DNA reads TGTGCCAGCAGCCAGAATTGGAGACTAGCGGGAGGAGGTGAGCAGTTCTTC.

This clone was seen only a few times. The gene calls are TRBV10-3 and TRBJ2-7; D is ambiguous. Trimming left V 5 bases short and J 2 bases short, with 10 bases between. The CDR3 sequence is 13 residues long. The germline gives CDR1 ENHRY, CDR2 SYGVKD. CDR3 coding DNA: TGTGCCATCAGTTCAACGGCTCCCTACGAGCAGTACTTC. Residues: CAISSTAPYEQYF.

The table lists this clone with a few counts. This chain's CDR3 is CASTLSGGRVNNEQFF. CDR3 nucleotides: TGTGCCAGCACCTTATCTGGTGGGAGAGTTAACAATGAGCAGTTCTTC. The chain links TRBV6-1 to TRBJ2-1, with D perhaps matching TRBD2 (5 bases). CDR3 length equals 16 residues. The V end was cut by 7 bases, the J end by 5 bases, with 21 bases between. The germline CDR1 and CDR2 sequences are MNHNS and SASEGT.

The rearrangement joins TRBV19 to TRBJ2-3, with D possibly being TRBD1 or TRBD2 (7 bases each). V lost 7 bases, J lost 3 bases, and 14 bases lay in between. Germline CDR1 LNHDA, CDR2 SQIVND (reference sequence). This CDR3 contains 14 residues. In DNA, the CDR3 is TGTGCCAGTACTACAGGGGAGGGGACAGATACGCAGTATTTT. Amino acids: CASTTGEGTDTQYF.

As concerns this clone: Since no conserved phenylalanine or tryptophan closes the CDR3, a read error is the likely cause. The chain joins TRBV9 to TRBJ2-1; possibly TRBD2 for D (6 bases). The germline V gene has CDR1 SGDLS and CDR2 YYNGEE. The CDR3 has 13 amino acids. The ends were cut back, 2 bases at V and 6 bases at J, with 9 bases in the middle. The CDR3 DNA sequence: TGTGCCAGCAGCGTCGGGACTGTCAATGAGCAGTTCTAC. Its protein is CASSVGTVNEQFY.

This clone was seen only a few times. V and J are TRBV6-1 and TRBJ1-6; TRBD1 aligns across 8 bases. This CDR3 region has 16 residues. The V segment lost 5 bases and the J segment 6 bases; nucleotides outside the gene matches: 9. Per the germline V gene, CDR1 is MNHNS and CDR2 is SASEGT. The CDR3 coding sequence is TGTGCCAGCAGTCAACTCCCGACAGGGGTTAATTCACCCCTCCACTTT. It translates to CASSQLPTGVNSPLHF.

This clone was counted many times. V is TRBV4-3 and J is TRBJ2-3; D may be TRBD1 or TRBD2 (6 bases each). The CDR3 consists of 18 residues. V was clipped by 4 bases and J by 7 bases, with 27 bases between them. Germline values: CDR1 LGHNA, CDR2 YSLEER. CDR3: CASSRILPTGALAHTQYF. The CDR3 nucleotides are TGCGCCAGCAGCCGAATCCTGCCTACGGGGGCCCTTGCGCATACGCAGTATTTT.

This rearrangement joins TRBV4-2 to TRBJ2-7; TRBD2 aligns across 7 bases. Germline trimming cut 0 bases from V and 0 bases from J; bases unmatched to any gene: 5. The CDR3 runs to 16 residues. Germline CDR1 and CDR2: LGHNA and YNFKEQ. CDR3 nucleotides: TGTGCCAGCAGCCAAGAGGGAGGGAGCGGCTCCTACGAGCAGTACTTC. This codes for CASSQEGGSGSYEQYF.